Listed here are 24 T cell receptor beta chains from one sample, sequenced in a study of CD4+ T cells in melanoma. Data came from immunoSEQ multiplex PCR; TCRdb stores just in-frame clones and leaves some out. The sample lists about 7,100 clones, roughly 47% occurring once. The sequenced sample consisted of cells from a culture (not recorded whether cultured in vitro). All receptors derive from a human donor with melanoma.

The gene calls are TRBV18 and TRBJ1-1; 7 nucleotides agree with TRBD1. CDR1 and CDR2 from the germline V gene are KGHSH and LQKENI. This CDR3 is built from 16 residues. The V gene end was trimmed by 4 bases and the J gene end by 1 base; junction bases not matched to a gene: 9. CDR3 region: CASSHAATGRNTEAFF. The CDR3 coding sequence is TGTGCCAGCTCACACGCGGCGACAGGGCGGAACACTGAAGCTTTCTTT. Full variable domain (rest looked up from reference TRBV18 and TRBJ1-1): NAGVMQNPRHLVRRRGQEARLRCSPMKGHSHVYWYRQLPEEGLKFMVYLQKENIIDESGMPKERFSAEFPKEGPSILRIQQVVRGDSAAYFCASSHAATGRNTEAFFGQGTRLTVV.

This clone was counted a single time. The chain employs TRBV5-1 and TRBJ2-2, with 7 bases identical to TRBD1. V lost 4 bases to trimming and J lost 6 bases; unmatched junction nucleotides: 9. Germline V lookup: CDR1 SGHRS, CDR2 YFSETQ. This CDR3 is built from 15 residues. The CDR3 protein is CASSAPTGYAGELFF. As DNA, the CDR3 is TGCGCCAGCAGCGCCCCGACAGGGTACGCCGGGGAGCTGTTTTTT.

The CDR3 region is CAINTPGQVYGYTF. The CDR3 nucleotides are TGTGCCATCAATACCCCGGGACAGGTTTATGGCTACACCTTC. V and J are TRBV19 and TRBJ1-2; 8 bases are shared with TRBD1. CDR1 is LNHDA and CDR2 is SQIVND in the germline V gene (reference sequence). This CDR3 comprises 14 residues. V lost 10 bases, J lost 5 bases, and 12 bases stayed unmatched.

In this sample, this clone turned up a few times. A junction end diverges from the germline sequence, so it may reflect a read error. The chain carries TRBV19 and TRBJ1-2, with 7 bases lining up with TRBD1. Germline V gives CDR1 LNHDA, CDR2 SQIVND (reference sequence). This CDR3 is built from 12 residues. CDR3 bases: TGTGCCAGTAGGATAGGACAGGATGGCTACACCTTC. Translated, it gives CASRIGQDGYTF. Full variable domain (rest looked up from reference TRBV19 and TRBJ1-2): DGGITQSPKYLFRKEGQNVTLSCEQNLNHDAMYWYRQDPGQGLRLIYYSQIVNDFQKGDIAEGYSVSREKKESFPLTVTSAQKNPTAFYLCASRIGQDGYTFGSGTRLTVV.

This clone was recorded a few times. The rearrangement joins TRBV30 to TRBJ1-2, with no clear D. The germline gives CDR1 GTSNPN, CDR2 SVGIG (reference sequence). V was cut by 5 bases and J by 0 bases, with 7 bases left in between. This CDR3 spans 12 amino acids. DNA for the CDR3: TGTGCCTGGCAAGGTTCTAACTATGGCTACACCTTC. Translating it yields CAWQGSNYGYTF.

The gene calls are TRBV4-2 and TRBJ2-5; possibly TRBD2 for D (6 bases). The germline V and J ends were trimmed by 3 bases and 5 bases, with 13 bases remaining between them. This CDR3 region has 14 residues. The germline CDR1 and CDR2 sequences are LGHNA and YNFKEQ. As DNA, the CDR3 is TGTGCCAGCAGCCAGCGGGGAAGTGGTGAGACCCAGTACTTC. Protein product: CASSQRGSGETQYF.

V usage is TRBV5-1 and J usage is TRBJ1-2, with a weak D call TRBD1 (5 bases). This CDR3 spans 16 amino acids. V lost 0 bases and J lost 2, with 14 bases in between. Germline CDR1 SGHRS, CDR2 YFSETQ. The CDR3 loop is CASSLVSGRVNYGYTF. As DNA, the CDR3 is TGCGCCAGCAGCTTGGTATCAGGGCGAGTAAACTATGGCTACACCTTC.

The chain combines TRBV5-1 with TRBJ1-1, with TRBD1 identical over 9 bases. The CDR3 has 17 amino acids. V trimming: 0 bases; J trimming: 4 bases; junction bases outside the gene matches: 10. The germline V gene has CDR1 SGHRS and CDR2 YFSETQ. CDR3 region: CASSLEGMMDRGTEAFF. Written as DNA, the CDR3 is TGCGCCAGCAGCTTGGAGGGGATGATGGACAGGGGCACTGAAGCTTTCTTT.

This clone was seen only once. The chain uses TRBV6-1 and TRBJ1-1; D ambiguous. The V and J ends lost 0 bases and 4 bases respectively, with 15 bases between them. The length of the CDR3 is 16 residues. CDR1 is MNHNS, CDR2 SASEGT, per germline. The CDR3 region is CASSEAWTAYGTEAFF. Here the CDR3 DNA reads TGTGCCAGCAGTGAAGCGTGGACTGCCTACGGCACTGAAGCTTTCTTT.

This sequence joins TRBV6-5 and TRBJ2-7; D tentatively reads TRBD1 or TRBD2 (5 bases each). V dropped 5 bases and J dropped 0 bases, with 11 bases sitting between them. CDR3 length: 14 residues. In germline, CDR1 is MNHEY, CDR2 SVGAGI. CDR3 sequence reads: CASSGTGTSYEQYF. CDR3 nucleotide sequence: TGTGCCAGCAGTGGGACGGGTACCTCCTACGAGCAGTACTTC.

The chain employs TRBV30 and TRBJ1-2, with D tentatively TRBD1 (5 bases). CDR3 length equals 15 residues. CDR1 and CDR2 from the germline V gene are GTSNPN and SVGIG (reference sequence). Trimming shortened V by 2 bases and J by 8 bases, and 21 bases separated the two germline ends. The CDR3 reads CAWSHSGHRFRGYTF. CDR3 nucleotide sequence: TGTGCCTGGAGTCACTCAGGGCATCGCTTTAGGGGCTACACCTTC.

The rearrangement joins TRBV10-3 to TRBJ1-2; D remains unclear. The germline V gene has CDR1 ENHRY and CDR2 SYGVKD. Trimming took off 0 bases at V and 4 bases at J, with 12 bases between the two ends. The CDR3 consists of 15 residues. CDR3 in DNA: TGTGCCATCAGTGAGTCGATAACTACAGCCTATGGCTACACCTTC. Its translation: CAISESITTAYGYTF.

The gene calls are TRBV29-1 and TRBJ1-1; no reliable D call. CDR1 and CDR2 from the germline V gene are SQVTM and ANQGSEA. V shed 5 bases and J shed 11 bases, with 12 bases lying between them. The length of the CDR3 is 10 residues. The CDR3 DNA reads TGCAGCGTTTTTAAGGGAAGGGCTTTCTTT. Protein sequence: CSVFKGRAFF.

This clone was seen a few times. The chain couples TRBV11-2 to TRBJ2-7; no definite D call. Germline CDR1 and CDR2: SGHAT and FQNNGV. Trimming took 3 bases from V and 3 from J, leaving 15 bases between them. The CDR3 sequence is 15 residues long. CDR3 protein: CASSFEVGRSYEQYF. CDR3 bases: TGTGCCAGCAGCTTTGAGGTCGGGCGGAGCTACGAGCAGTACTTC.

This clone was recorded only once. This chain uses TRBV7-9 with TRBJ1-3; D is undetermined. Per germline, CDR1 SEHNR and CDR2 FQNEAQ (reference sequence). The length of the CDR3 is 15 residues. Between the trimmed V and J ends, which lost 2 bases and 0 bases, there was a span of 8 bases. The CDR3 nucleotides are TGTGCCAGCAGCTTATCCATCTCCTCTGGAAACACCATATATTTT. Amino acids: CASSLSISSGNTIYF.

The chain recombines TRBV5-4 with TRBJ1-1; maybe TRBD1 (6 bases). The CDR3 is made up of 13 amino acids. V was clipped by 4 bases and J by 1 base, with 8 bases between them. Germline CDR1 SGHNT, CDR2 YYREEE (reference sequence). Here the CDR3 DNA reads TGTGCCAGCAGCGAACAGGGGAACACTGAAGCTTTCTTT. This translates into CASSEQGNTEAFF.

The chain is built from TRBV6-6 and TRBJ1-4, with 10 bases identical to TRBD1. J lost 6 bases, V lost 6 bases, and 10 bases had no gene match. The CDR3 is 16 residues long. Germline lookup yields CDR1 MNHNY and CDR2 SVGAGI (reference sequence). CDR3 sequence reads: CASSLDRGLTDEKLFF. DNA for the CDR3: TGTGCCAGCAGCCTGGACAGGGGGTTGACTGATGAAAAACTGTTTTTT.

In this sample, this clone turned up a few times. V usage is TRBV2 and J usage is TRBJ1-4, with a weak D call TRBD1 (5 bases). Germline CDR1 is SNHLY and CDR2 is FYNNEI. V was cut by 7 bases and J by 5 bases, with 14 bases left in between. There are 14 residues in the CDR3. CDR3 sequence reads: CASIDRQINEKLFF. The DNA for the CDR3 is TGTGCCAGCATCGACAGACAGATAAATGAAAAACTGTTTTTT.

The V call is TRBV5-1, the J call TRBJ1-4; D not resolved. Germline lookup yields CDR1 SGHRS and CDR2 YFSETQ. The CDR3 has 13 residues. The germline V and J ends were trimmed by 3 bases and 3 bases, with 6 bases remaining between them. DNA for the CDR3: TGCGCCAGCAGCTCGGCCGCTAATGAAAAACTGTTTTTT. As protein: CASSSAANEKLFF.

This clone was seen only a few times. The chain employs TRBV25-1 and TRBJ1-2; possibly TRBD1 for D (5 bases). CDR3 length: 15 amino acids. The V gene's germline CDR1 is MGHDK and CDR2 SYGVNS. Trimming took off 3 bases at V and 5 bases at J, with 16 bases between the two ends. CDR3 loop: CASSEGVKGRYGYTF. The CDR3 DNA follows: TGTGCCAGCAGTGAGGGGGTCAAGGGCAGGTATGGCTACACCTTC.

This clone was observed once. This chain links TRBV7-3 with TRBJ2-1; TRBD2 matches at 9 bases. Germline values: CDR1 SGHTA, CDR2 FQGTGA. CDR3 size: 17 residues. V trimming: 5 bases; J trimming: 7 bases; junction bases outside the gene matches: 15. The CDR3 coding sequence is TGTGCCAGCAGCCCAAGGTCGGCGGGGGGGCTCTCGAATGAGCAGTTCTTC. Its translation is CASSPRSAGGLSNEQFF.

The chain recombines TRBV9 with TRBJ2-5; D is possibly TRBD1 or TRBD2 (6 bases each). V gave up 0 bases and J gave up 8 bases, with 14 bases separating them. Germline CDR1 is SGDLS and CDR2 is YYNGEE. CDR3 length equals 14 residues. The CDR3 reads CASSVGSRGDTQYF. In nucleotides, the CDR3 is TGTGCCAGCAGCGTAGGTTCAAGGGGGGACACCCAGTACTTC.

This chain uses TRBV5-1 with TRBJ1-6; weak D call: TRBD1 (6 bases). Germline-derived CDR1 and CDR2 are SGHRS and YFSETQ. The V end was cut by 8 bases, the J end by 8 bases, with 14 bases between. CDR3 length: 13 amino acids. CDR3 DNA sequence: TGCGCCAGTCGGGACAACGACGATTCACCCCTCCACTTT. Encoded protein: CASRDNDDSPLHF. Combining the CDR3 with reference TRBV5-1 and TRBJ1-6 gives the whole variable domain KAGVTQTPRYLIKTRGQQVTLSCSPISGHRSVSWYQQTPGQGLQFLFEYFSETQRNKGNFPGRFSGRQFSNSRSEMNVSTLELGDSALYLCASRDNDDSPLHFGNGTRLTVT.

The rearrangement uses TRBV4-2 and TRBJ1-1; D gene unclear. Per the germline V gene, CDR1 is LGHNA and CDR2 is YNFKEQ. This CDR3 is built from 13 residues. Trimming removed 4 bases at V and 11 bases at J, with 17 bases between. The CDR3 loop reads CASSLQAGDRAFF. CDR3 in DNA: TGTGCCAGCAGCCTCCAGGCGGGAGACCGGGCTTTCTTT.